This T cell receptor beta chain was identified during a study of blood T cell repertoires in COVID-19. The CDR3 has 16 amino acids. The trim removed 1 base at V and 8 bases at J, leaving 8 bases unmatched. Per germline, CDR1 LNHDA and CDR2 SQIVND (reference sequence). The table came from immunoSEQ multiplex PCR; TCRdb's copy has only in-frame clones and leaves some out. The table lists 250,000 or so clones, around 80% of them singletons. The rearrangement uses TRBV19 and TRBJ2-1; TRBD2 aligns across 10 bases. Sequencing was done on a sample of peripheral blood. The TCR originated in a human donor in a cohort sampled during active COVID-19. The CDR3, as DNA: TGTGCCAGTAGTATAGGAATCTTAAGCGGGGGGGATGAGCAGTTCTTC. This sequence encodes CASSIGILSGGDEQFF.